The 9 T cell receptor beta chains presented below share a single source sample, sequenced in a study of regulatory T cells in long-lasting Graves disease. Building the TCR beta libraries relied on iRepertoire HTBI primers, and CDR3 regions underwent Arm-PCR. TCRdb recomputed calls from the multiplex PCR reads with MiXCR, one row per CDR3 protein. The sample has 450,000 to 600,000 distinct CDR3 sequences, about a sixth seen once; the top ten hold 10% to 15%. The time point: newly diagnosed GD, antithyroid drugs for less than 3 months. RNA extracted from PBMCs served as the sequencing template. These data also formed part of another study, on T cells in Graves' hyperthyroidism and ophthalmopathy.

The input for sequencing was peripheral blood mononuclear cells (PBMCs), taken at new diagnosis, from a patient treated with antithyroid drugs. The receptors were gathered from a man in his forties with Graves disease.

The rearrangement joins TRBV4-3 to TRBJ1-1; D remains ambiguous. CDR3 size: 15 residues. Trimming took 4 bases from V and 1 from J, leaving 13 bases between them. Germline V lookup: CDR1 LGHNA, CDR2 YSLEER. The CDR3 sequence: CASSPPSRQNTEAFF. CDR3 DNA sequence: TGCGCCAGCAGCCCCCCATCCAGACAGAACACTGAAGCTTTCTTT.

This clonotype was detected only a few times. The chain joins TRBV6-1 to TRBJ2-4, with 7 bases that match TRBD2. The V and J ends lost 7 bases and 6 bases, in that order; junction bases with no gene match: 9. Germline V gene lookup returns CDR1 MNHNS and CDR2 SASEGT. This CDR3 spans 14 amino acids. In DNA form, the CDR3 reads TGTGCCAGCACCTCGACTAGCACTGGAAACATTCAGTACTTC. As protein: CASTSTSTGNIQYF.

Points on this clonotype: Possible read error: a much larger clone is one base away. The CDR3 DNA is TGTGCCAGCAGTTACTCAGGCGGGGCCCGTCAAAAGACCCAGTACTTC. Protein sequence: CASSYSGGARQKTQYF. The chain uses TRBV6-9 and TRBJ2-5, with a weak D call TRBD2 (6 bases). The CDR3 is 16 amino acids. V lost 3 bases and J lost 6, with 20 bases in between. The germline V gene has CDR1 MNHGY and CDR2 SVAAGI.

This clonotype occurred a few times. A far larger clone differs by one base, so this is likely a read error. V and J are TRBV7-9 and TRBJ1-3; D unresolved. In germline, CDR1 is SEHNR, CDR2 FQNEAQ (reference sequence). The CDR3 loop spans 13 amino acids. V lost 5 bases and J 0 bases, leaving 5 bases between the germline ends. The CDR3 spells CASSGTSGNTIYF. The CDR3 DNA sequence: TGTGCCAGCAGCGGTACCTCTGGAAACACCATATATTTT. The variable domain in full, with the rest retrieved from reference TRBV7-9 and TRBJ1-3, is DTGVSQNPRHKITKRGQNVTFRCDPISEHNRLYWYRQTLGQGPEFLTYFQNEAQLEKSRLLSDRFSAERPKGSFSTLEIQRTEQGDSAMYLCASSGTSGNTIYFGEGSWLTVV.

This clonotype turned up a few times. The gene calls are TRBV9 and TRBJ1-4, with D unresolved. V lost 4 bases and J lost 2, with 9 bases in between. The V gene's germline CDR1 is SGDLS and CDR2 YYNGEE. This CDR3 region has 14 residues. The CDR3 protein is CASSPPGTNEKLFF. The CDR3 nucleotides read TGTGCCAGCAGCCCACCCGGGACTAATGAAAAACTGTTTTTT.

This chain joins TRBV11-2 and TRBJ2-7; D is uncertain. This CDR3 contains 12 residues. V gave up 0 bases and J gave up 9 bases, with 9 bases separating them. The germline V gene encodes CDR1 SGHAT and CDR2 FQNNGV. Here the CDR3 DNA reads TGTGCCAGCAGCTTAGATCCGCGAGGGCAGTACTTC. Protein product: CASSLDPRGQYF.

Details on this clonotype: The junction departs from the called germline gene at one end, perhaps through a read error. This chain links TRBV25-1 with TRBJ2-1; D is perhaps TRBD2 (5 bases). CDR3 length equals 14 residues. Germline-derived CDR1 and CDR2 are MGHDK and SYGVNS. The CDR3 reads CASSDRGSYNEQLF. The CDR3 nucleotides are TGTGCCAGCAGTGATCGGGGTTCCTACAATGAGCAGCTCTTC.

This chain's CDR3 is CASSLGGGSGNIQYF. DNA for the CDR3: TGTGCCAGCAGCTTAGGTGGGGGGTCCGGGAACATTCAGTACTTC. The chain combines TRBV7-9 with TRBJ2-4, with D possibly TRBD2 on 6 matching bases. Germline lookup yields CDR1 SEHNR and CDR2 FQNEAQ (reference sequence). This CDR3 has 15 amino acids. Trimming removed 1 base from V and 7 bases from J, with 14 bases in between.

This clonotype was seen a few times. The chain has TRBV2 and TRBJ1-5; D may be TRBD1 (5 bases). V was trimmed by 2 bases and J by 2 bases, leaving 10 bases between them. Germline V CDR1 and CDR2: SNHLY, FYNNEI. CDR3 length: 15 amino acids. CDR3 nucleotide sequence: TGTGCCAGCAGTGAAAATGCACAGGGCAATCAGCCCCAGCATTTT. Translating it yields CASSENAQGNQPQHF.